Listed here is a single TCR beta chain. This clonotype has a handful of counts. No cognate antigen has been identified for it. It has no much larger one-base neighbor in the sample; base qualities were not kept. Donors were a few dozen systemically healthy Caucasian individuals from Russia aged roughly 6 to 90 years. Each donor gave about 10 milliliters of peripheral blood, drawn into EDTA-treated Vacutainer tubes. Ficoll-Paque density-gradient centrifugation was used to isolate PBMCs, with at least 6 million per sample. Total RNA was extracted from PBMCs with Trizol reagent, with at least 6 micrograms obtained per sample. For every donor, an aliquot of PBMCs went through flow cytometry to measure the percentages of naive CD45RAhigh/CD27high T cells. This sample is part of a study of blood T cells in healthy people across ages (dated by TCRdb to about 2015). Study-wide context: In model experiments, template switching captured roughly one uniquely barcoded TCR beta cDNA molecule for every two T cells. The study measured age-related changes in TCR beta repertoire diversity using deep sequencing normalized with unique cDNA molecular identifiers. The donors were split into four age groups: young (average about 15 years), middle-aged (more than 35), aged (roughly 68) and long-lived (over 75). Using the same blood draw, the study looked at two additional independent replicas of 1 million unique cDNA reads for two donors, one aged 18 to 30 and the other aged 80 or older.

The library relied on 5' RACE. Reads for this sample came from an Illumina HiSeq 2500. A second about 7 to 12 cycle PCR used a sample-barcoded 5' primer and a J-beta primer mix. A template-switch 5' adaptor carrying 12 random nucleotides introduced a unique molecular identifier onto each TCR beta cDNA molecule. Each sample yielded at least 2.5 million CDR3-containing paired-end reads. The Mint cDNA synthesis kit, primed by a TRBC-specific oligonucleotide, was used to synthesize first-strand cDNA from all RNA. All cDNA was treated with uracil-DNA glycosylase and then went through a first 18-cycle PCR with the universal primers M1SS and BC2_uni_R. Per the source publication's procedure: Normalization of each sample was performed by random selection of 1 million high-quality reads, each carrying a distinct molecular identifier. Instead of being binned into consensus sequences, reads with shared molecular identifiers were discarded. MiTCR, run with a Q25 quality threshold and the strictest error-elimination algorithm, handled CDR3 identification, clonotype clustering and error correction. A nonparametric unseen species model with Euler transformation was used to estimate lower-bound total TCR beta diversity. TCRdb trimmed public reads at Q25 via fastp, called clones via MiXCR and kept in-frame beta chains. Merged by CDR3 protein, the rows form single entries marked with the most common genes and DNA. It is TCRdb's table, rather than the study itself, that gives the V and J calls and clone size. The sample table lists roughly 1 million distinct CDR3 sequences, under 30% of them with a count of one. Of the sample, less than 0.75% is held by the ten largest clones.

On the study overall, not on this receptor specifically: Total diversity estimates from one million sequenced T cells were considered lower bounds and underestimates. The percentage of naive T cells measured by flow cytometry correlated strongly with observed TCR beta diversity. The CMV infection status of donors was not known, potentially confounding age-related changes in expanded clonotypes. Compared with the aged group, the long-lived group had more naive CD4+ T cells, fewer expanded clones and increased TCR diversity, suggesting age selection. Since profiling was done on bulk unsorted PBMCs, naive and antigen-experienced compartments could not be conclusively compared. Observed TCR beta diversity per million T cells fell roughly linearly with age, and a significant reduction was already apparent by age around 40.

These data were also reused for a study on T cells of mothers and their children. The other study reports the following: Nine systemically healthy Caucasian individuals, comprising three mothers and their six children, were included as donors. cDNA synthesis consumed the entire amount of extracted RNA, loaded at 1.5 ug RNA in each 15 ul reaction. In the second PCR, sample barcodes and 2-4 random nucleotides were introduced via the M1S primer. Over 8 million TCR beta CDR3 reads came from each mother, compared with approximately 3 million reads from each child. Thymic selection similarly shapes TCR recombination output in related and unrelated pairs, with minor effect from inherited differences. Normalized repertoire overlap in related mother-child pairs was always slightly higher than in unrelated mother-child pairs, but the difference was never significant. With a sensitivity of about 100 clones per million clonotypes, no persistent microchimeric T cell clones were detected. The study used deep NGS to compare TCR beta repertoires of mothers and children, seeking features distinguishing related mother-child pairs from unrelated individuals. On average, the children were around 11 +/- 4 years old, while the mothers were about 37 +/- 4 years old. Libraries were sequenced on Illumina HiSeq 2000 with 100+100 nt paired-end reads after adapter ligation with NEBNext reagents. To prevent cross-contamination, the mother and child libraries were prepared a month apart and were sequenced in separate runs. Each donor had between about 450,000 and 2,100,000 distinct TCR beta clonotypes identified. Naive TCR beta clonotypes were estimated from low-frequency clonotypes matched to each donor's FACS-determined naive share, without sorting.

This receptor was obtained from a girl aged 2-10 years in good health. Sequencing was done on a sample of blood.

The DNA sequence reads TGTGCCAGCAGACCTACCACGACAGTTGAGACCCAGTACTTC. Protein translation: CASRPTTTVETQYF. Here the chain combines TRBV12-3 or TRBV12-4 and TRBJ2-5; the D segment could be TRBD1, given 5 matching bases. The CDR3 goes from the cysteine to the phenylalanine over 14 residues. Just the 42-base CDR3 DNA is kept, in frame starting at base 1. The V and J ends are trimmed by 6 bases and 5 bases, leaving 16 bases between them.